The 11 T cell receptor beta chains in this list originate from one sample, sequenced in a study of T cells in Graves' hyperthyroidism and ophthalmopathy. Amplification of TCR beta CDR3 regions used RNA as the template. A first-round RT-PCR of the TCR CDR3 used the HTBI primer set. TCRdb re-analysed the multiplex PCR reads in MiXCR, keeping a single row per CDR3 protein. The data contain 300,000 to 400,000 distinct CDR3 sequences, roughly 13% of them singletons. Sequenced material: blood. Receptors originate from a woman under 30 with Graves' hyperthyroidism.

This clonotype has at least ten counts. The chain carries TRBV10-3 and TRBJ2-3; TRBD2 matches 13 bases. Trimming took 8 bases from V and 6 from J; bases not matched to a gene: 8. In germline, CDR1 is ENHRY, CDR2 SYGVKD. This CDR3 has 15 amino acids. In DNA, the CDR3 is TGTGCCATCGCCGGACTAGCGGGGGAAGGGGATACGCAGTATTTT. This gives the protein CAIAGLAGEGDTQYF.

This clonotype was observed at least ten times. This sequence joins TRBV20-1 and TRBJ1-3; D unresolved. The V gene's germline CDR1 is DFQATT and CDR2 SNEGSKA (reference sequence). The CDR3 consists of 14 residues. Trimming took 0 bases from V and 0 from J, leaving 6 bases between them. CDR3 sequence: CSAREAGSGNTIYF. The DNA of the CDR3 is TGCAGTGCTAGAGAGGCAGGCTCTGGAAACACCATATATTTT.

The sample holds many counts of this clonotype. The chain couples TRBV7-2 to TRBJ2-7, with D maybe TRBD1 (7 bases). V shed 4 bases and J shed 0 bases, with 13 bases lying between them. From germline, CDR1 is SGHTA and CDR2 FQGNSA. The CDR3 length is 15 residues. CDR3 region: CASSWGDSNSYEQYF. For the CDR3, the DNA is TGTGCCAGCAGCTGGGGGGACAGTAACTCCTACGAGCAGTACTTC.

The V and J genes are TRBV11-2 and TRBJ1-1, with TRBD1 matching over 8 bases. Unmatched junction bases numbered 6, after V lost 3 bases and J lost 0 bases. The CDR3 is made up of 16 amino acids. The germline V gene encodes CDR1 SGHAT and CDR2 FQNNGV. This chain's CDR3 is CASSFTGGMVNTEAFF. CDR3 nucleotides: TGTGCCAGCAGCTTCACAGGGGGTATGGTGAACACTGAAGCTTTCTTT.

This clonotype was counted only a few times. The CDR3 is CASNNEKLFF. The CDR3 DNA sequence: TGTGCCAGCAATAATGAAAAACTGTTTTTT. The chain recombines TRBV25-1 with TRBJ1-4; D is undetermined. V lost 7 bases and J 4 bases, leaving 1 base between the germline ends. The CDR3 is 10 amino acids. The germline CDR1 and CDR2 sequences are MGHDK and SYGVNS.

This clonotype was counted at least ten times. This chain connects TRBV5-1 to TRBJ2-3, with D possibly matching TRBD1 (5 bases). The CDR3 is made up of 15 amino acids. Trimming shortened V by 1 base and J by 1 base, and 10 bases separated the two germline ends. Per germline, CDR1 SGHRS and CDR2 YFSETQ. In DNA form, the CDR3 reads TGCGCCAGCAGCTTGACAGGAGAAGGCACAGATACGCAGTATTTT. Translation: CASSLTGEGTDTQYF.

This clonotype was counted ten times or more. V is TRBV6-6 and J is TRBJ2-1; either TRBD1 or TRBD2 may fit D (6 bases each). CDR1 is MNHNY, CDR2 SVGAGI, per germline (reference sequence). Trimming shortened V by 2 bases and J by 7 bases, and 15 bases separated the two germline ends. The CDR3 consists of 15 residues. The DNA of the CDR3 is TGTGCCAGCAGTTACGAAGCGAGGGGGAGGAATGAGCAGTTCTTC. It specifies CASSYEARGRNEQFF.

This clonotype was detected many times. The gene calls are TRBV12-3 or TRBV12-4 and TRBJ2-2; D possibly matches TRBD1 or TRBD2 (5 bases each). Trimming shortened V by 10 bases and J by 0 bases, and 12 bases separated the two germline ends. The CDR3 is 14 residues long. The CDR3 nucleotides read TGTGCCACCCGACCGGGGCCGAACACCGGGGAGCTGTTTTTT. Amino acid sequence: CATRPGPNTGELFF.

This clonotype has a count of ten or more. The chain uses TRBV28 and TRBJ2-4; D might be TRBD2 (6 bases). This CDR3 has 16 amino acids. The germline V gene encodes CDR1 MDHEN and CDR2 SYDVKM. Trimming cost V 2 bases and J 0 bases, with 11 bases left between them. The CDR3 sequence is CASSLGSGAAKNIQYF. The CDR3 DNA reads as TGTGCCAGCAGTTTAGGTAGCGGCGCAGCCAAAAACATTCAGTACTTC.

This clonotype was counted many times. The V call is TRBV3-1, the J call TRBJ2-7; possibly TRBD1 for D (6 bases). This CDR3 spans 12 amino acids. Germline CDR1 and CDR2: LGHDT and YNNKEL (reference sequence). Trimming cost V 6 bases and J 7 bases, with 13 bases left between them. The chain's CDR3 is CASRRGGNEQYF. The CDR3 DNA follows: TGTGCCAGCAGGCGTGGGGGCAATGAGCAGTACTTC.

This clonotype turned up a few times. The rearrangement joins TRBV20-1 to TRBJ2-1; 7 bases agree with TRBD1. J was trimmed by 4 bases and V by 3 bases; bases with no gene match: 3. The germline V gene encodes CDR1 DFQATT and CDR2 SNEGSKA (reference sequence). This CDR3 region has 13 residues. CDR3 sequence (DNA): TGCAGTGCTAGGAACAGGGGATACAATGAGCAGTTCTTC. This sequence encodes CSARNRGYNEQFF.